A selection of T cell receptor beta chains follows, all from one sample in a study of neurological immune-mediated disorders. TCRdb used MiXCR to reprocess the 5' RACE reads, holding one entry per CDR3 protein. In the table there are tens of thousands of distinct CDR3 sequences, around 5.5% of which are singletons. The material sequenced was PBMCs. Source of these receptors: a man younger than 30 with multiple sclerosis. Each CDR3 is given with its conserved first and last residue. A D gene is named only where the DNA matches it firmly. For some rows the clone size is stated as once, few or many, or as a class when expanded; others skip it.

size	D	V	J	DNA	CDR3
many	.	TRBV5-1	TRBJ2-7	TGCGCCAGCAGCGATGCTTGGTACGAGCAGTACTTC	CASSDAWYEQYF
few	TRBD1	TRBV5-1	TRBJ1-1	TGCGCCAGCAGCATCAAAAGGGGGCTAGGAGCTTTCTTT	CASSIKRGLGAFF
many	.	TRBV12-3/TRBV12-4	TRBJ2-3	TGTGCCAGCAGTCGGGAGCCGGGACGGGTTGACACAGATACGCAGTATTTT	CASSREPGRVDTDTQYF
many	TRBD1	TRBV20-1	TRBJ1-6	TGCAGTGCTAGCACCGGGACAGAGAATTCACCCCTCCACTTT	CSASTGTENSPLHF
many	.	TRBV2	TRBJ2-7	TGTGCCAGCAAGGAGCGGACTCTCTCCTACGAGCAGTACTTC	CASKERTLSYEQYF
many	.	TRBV6-6	TRBJ2-7	TGTGCCAGCAGCTCGGGACACTACGAGCAGTACTTC	CASSSGHYEQYF
many	TRBD2	TRBV7-6	TRBJ2-3	TGTGCCAGCAGCAAATCACTGGGCCGGGAGGGGCCACATACGCAGTATTTT	CASSKSLGREGPHTQYF
many	.	TRBV20-1	TRBJ1-3	TGCAGTGCTTATCAACCCCGAGGGGGCTCTGGAAACACCATATATTTT	CSAYQPRGGSGNTIYF
many	TRBD1	TRBV24-1	TRBJ1-2	TGTGCCACCAGTGACTATGGACAGGGGGGTTATGGCTACACCTTC	CATSDYGQGGYGYTF
.	.	TRBV9	TRBJ2-5	TGTGCCAGCAGCAATCGGGGCTCGCCCTTGCAAGAGACCCAGTACTTC	CASSNRGSPLQETQYF
many	.	TRBV7-3	TRBJ2-1	TGTGCCACCGTGACCGGGGAGGATGAGCAGTTCTTC	CATVTGEDEQFF
many	.	TRBV29-1	TRBJ2-1	TGCAGCGTTGAAGCGGCAACCTACAATGAGCAGTTCTTC	CSVEAATYNEQFF
many	.	TRBV28	TRBJ1-5	TGTGCCAGCAGCCCCGGGGGAGGGGGAATTTATAGCAATCAGCCCCAGCATTTT	CASSPGGGGIYSNQPQHF
many	.	TRBV20-1	TRBJ1-2	TGCAGTGCCAGGCGGAGCGCGGGGTACTATGGCTACACCTTC	CSARRSAGYYGYTF
many	.	TRBV21-1	TRBJ2-2	TGTGCCAGCAGAGAAACAGGGGGCACCGGGGAGCTGTTTTTT	CASRETGGTGELFF
many	.	TRBV7-3	TRBJ1-1	TGTGCCAGCAGCTTAAATTCGATGGGGACCACTGAAGCTTTCTTT	CASSLNSMGTTEAFF
many	.	TRBV5-1	TRBJ1-6	TGCGCCAGCAGCATATCGGGGGGTAATAATTCACCCCTCAACTTT	CASSISGGNNSPLNF
.	TRBD2	TRBV7-8	TRBJ2-4	TGTGCCAGCAGCTCCGGACTAGCGGGAGTCGCAGGAAAAATTCAGTACTTC	CASSSGLAGVAGKIQYF
many	.	TRBV7-2	TRBJ2-7	TGTGCCAGCAGCTTAGAGGACAGATATTCCTACGAGCAGTACTTC	CASSLEDRYSYEQYF
many	.	TRBV20-1	TRBJ2-7	TGCAGTGCCGGACGGAGCTACGAGCAGTACTTC	CSAGRSYEQYF
many	.	TRBV5-1	TRBJ2-1	TGCGCCAGCAGCGTTAGCAATGAGCAGTTCTTC	CASSVSNEQFF
many	TRBD1	TRBV25-1	TRBJ2-5	TGTGCCAGCAGCGGACCTCGCGATACAGGGGGCGAAGAGACCCAGTACTTC	CASSGPRDTGGEETQYF
many	.	TRBV3-1	TRBJ1-1	TGTGCCAGCAGCCAAGGATTAGAGGGAACAGCGGCTTTCTTT	CASSQGLEGTAAFF
.	.	TRBV4-2	TRBJ2-7	TGTGCCAGCAGCCCGGGAATGGGCTACGAGCAGTACTTC	CASSPGMGYEQYF
many	.	TRBV24-1	TRBJ2-2	TGTGCCACCAGTGATTTATATACAGCCGGGGAGCTGTTTTTT	CATSDLYTAGELFF
many	.	TRBV5-1	TRBJ2-7	TGCGCCAGCAGCTTGGGTTTTGTCGTCGGGGTAAAGAACTACGAGCAGTACTTC	CASSLGFVVGVKNYEQYF